Detailed here is one T cell receptor beta chain. V was clipped by 7 bases and J by 5 bases; unmatched bases: 10. Germline V lookup: CDR1 SQVTM, CDR2 ANQGSEA. The CDR3 runs to 13 residues. This record comes from a study of cytomegalovirus exposure and HLA in healthy donors. Across the study: Ancestry clustering placed 81% of several hundred genotyped donors in the Caucasian-associated cluster.

Regarding donors, all were healthy bone marrow donors. The donors, nominally healthy at sampling, likely had unrecorded immune exposures. The study ran its PCR with 60 Vbeta and 13 Jbeta primers. Libraries were prepared by immunoSEQ multiplex PCR; TCRdb keeps only in-frame clonotypes and omits some of them. The sample lists under 200,000 clones; more than 60% were seen once. The sequence was collected from a woman aged 30 to 39 in good health and CMV-seronegative. Sequences were obtained from PBMCs. This chain links TRBV29-1 with TRBJ1-2, with 7 bases lining up with TRBD1. The CDR3 spells CSARQGSGYGYTF. The CDR3 nucleotides read TGCAGCGCCCGACAGGGCAGCGGATATGGCTACACCTTC.